These 16 T cell receptor beta chains share one sample of origin, sequenced in a study of shared clonotypes between healthy human individuals. As defined, naive CD8 cells were CD45RO-negative and positively selected for CCR7, with terminally differentiated effector memory CD45RA+ cells excluded. Some clones are missing from TCRdb's copy, which holds only in-frame ones; the method was immunoSEQ multiplex PCR. The sample contains under 850,000 clones, 90% to 95% of which appear only once. Sequencing was performed on naive CD8+ T cells sorted from blood. The receptors originated from a man aged 30 to 45 in good health.

This clone was counted a single time. The V gene is TRBV5-4, the J gene TRBJ2-5; D remains ambiguous. Germline lookup yields CDR1 SGHNT and CDR2 YYREEE (reference sequence). V lost 4 bases and J 2 bases, leaving 12 bases between the germline ends. CDR3 length: 14 residues. CDR3 coding DNA: TGTGCCAGCAGCCCGCTGTTCGGTCAAGAGACCCAGTACTTC. Translation gives CASSPLFGQETQYF.

The chain couples TRBV27 to TRBJ2-1; 7 bases agree with TRBD2. Trimming removed 0 bases from V and 2 bases from J; junction bases left unmatched: 4. CDR3 length equals 16 residues. CDR1 and CDR2 from the germline V gene are MNHEY and SMNVEV (reference sequence). The CDR3 here is CASSLSGGATYNEQFF. As DNA, the CDR3 is TGTGCCAGCAGTTTATCGGGAGGGGCAACCTACAATGAGCAGTTCTTC.

This clone was picked up one time. The chain carries TRBV19 and TRBJ2-1; no firm D call. CDR3 length equals 14 residues. V shed 7 bases and J shed 2 bases, with 12 bases lying between them. The V gene's germline CDR1 is LNHDA and CDR2 SQIVND (reference sequence). CDR3 sequence: CASTPERAYNEQFF. The DNA of the CDR3 is TGTGCCAGTACTCCAGAGCGAGCCTACAATGAGCAGTTCTTC.

The DNA of the CDR3 is TGCAGCGCTAAATCTGGGTTCCGGGCGGTTGGTAGTCATACGCAGTATTTT. It yields the protein CSAKSGFRAVGSHTQYF. The chain employs TRBV29-1 and TRBJ2-3, with D uncertain. CDR3 length: 17 amino acids. V gave up 7 bases and J gave up 7 bases, with 30 bases separating them. Germline loops: CDR1 SQVTM, CDR2 ANQGSEA.

V usage is TRBV6-1 and J usage is TRBJ1-5; D not certain. The germline V and J ends were trimmed by 1 base and 5 bases, with 12 bases remaining between them. Germline V gene lookup returns CDR1 MNHNS and CDR2 SASEGT. The CDR3 spans 15 residues. CDR3 nucleotides: TGTGCCAGCAGTGAAGGCCACAATCTATATCAGCCCCAGCATTTT. Its translation is CASSEGHNLYQPQHF.

J is TRBJ1-4 and V is TRBV14, with D unclear. CDR3 length: 15 amino acids. Trimming removed 0 bases from V and 8 bases from J, with 13 bases in between. Per the germline V gene, CDR1 is SGHDN and CDR2 is FVKESK. CDR3: CASSQDLGLREKLFF. The CDR3 DNA sequence: TGTGCCAGCAGCCAAGATCTTGGGTTGCGAGAAAAACTGTTTTTT. The full variable domain, its missing parts supplied by reference TRBV14 and TRBJ1-4, is EAGVTQFPSHSVIEKGQTVTLRCDPISGHDNLYWYRRVMGKEIKFLLHFVKESKQDESGMPNNRFLAERTGGTYSTLKVQPAELEDSGVYFCASSQDLGLREKLFFGSGTQLSVL.

This clone appeared a single time. CDR3 sequence (DNA): TGTGCCTGGAGGGGGGACGGAATGAGCTATGGCTACACCTTC. Protein: CAWRGDGMSYGYTF. V is TRBV30 and J is TRBJ1-2, with D possibly TRBD1 on 5 matching bases. The CDR3 runs 14 residues. The germline CDR1 and CDR2 sequences are GTSNPN and SVGIG (reference sequence). The V gene lost 3 bases and the J gene lost 4 bases, with 15 bases spanning the gap.

This clone was detected once. This chain joins TRBV28 and TRBJ2-7; D perhaps matches TRBD2 (5 bases). V gave up 5 bases and J gave up 5 bases, with 13 bases separating them. This CDR3 has 13 amino acids. Germline V CDR1 and CDR2: MDHEN, SYDVKM. The CDR3: CASSPISDHEQYF. The DNA of the CDR3 is TGTGCCAGCAGTCCAATTAGCGACCACGAGCAGTACTTC.

This chain links TRBV11-2 with TRBJ2-7; TRBD2 matches at 7 bases. This CDR3 has 17 residues. Unmatched junction bases numbered 11, after V lost 0 bases and J lost 3 bases. Germline CDR1 and CDR2: SGHAT and FQNNGV. As DNA, the CDR3 is TGTGCCAGCAGCTTAGATAGGCCACTGGCGGGAGTCTACGAGCAGTACTTC. This codes for CASSLDRPLAGVYEQYF.

The V and J genes are TRBV19 and TRBJ2-7; 12 bases match TRBD2. V lost 5 bases to trimming and J lost 0 bases; unmatched junction nucleotides: 2. In germline, CDR1 is LNHDA, CDR2 SQIVND (reference sequence). The CDR3 has 15 residues. CDR3: CASSEGLAGSYEQYF. CDR3 DNA: TGTGCCAGTAGTGAGGGACTAGCGGGCTCCTACGAGCAGTACTTC. Drawing the rest from reference TRBV19 and TRBJ2-7, the complete variable domain is DGGITQSPKYLFRKEGQNVTLSCEQNLNHDAMYWYRQDPGQGLRLIYYSQIVNDFQKGDIAEGYSVSREKKESFPLTVTSAQKNPTAFYLCASSEGLAGSYEQYFGPGTRLTVT.

This chain joins TRBV7-9 and TRBJ2-6; 8 bases fit TRBD1. Trimming removed 5 bases from V and 0 bases from J; junction bases left unmatched: 12. The CDR3 is 19 residues long. Per the germline V gene, CDR1 is SEHNR and CDR2 is FQNEAQ (reference sequence). The CDR3 is CASSQRRDRQSSGANVLTF. In nucleotides, the CDR3 is TGTGCCAGCAGCCAAAGGCGGGACAGGCAAAGCTCTGGGGCCAACGTCCTGACTTTC.

The chain is built from TRBV10-3 and TRBJ2-3; D is undetermined. Germline CDR1 and CDR2: ENHRY and SYGVKD. The CDR3 runs to 13 residues. Trimming removed 3 bases at V and 0 bases at J, with 4 bases between. This chain's CDR3 is CAISEGSTDTQYF. In DNA form, the CDR3 reads TGTGCCATCAGTGAAGGAAGCACAGATACGCAGTATTTT.

The CDR3 here is CASNLPGQEQFF. The CDR3 nucleotides are TGTGCCAGCAATCTACCGGGACAAGAGCAGTTCTTC. The chain is built from TRBV7-2 and TRBJ2-1; D is possibly TRBD1 (6 bases). Germline values: CDR1 SGHTA, CDR2 FQGNSA. With 7 bases removed from V and 10 bases from J, the gap between germline ends came to 14 bases. This CDR3 contains 12 residues.

The rearrangement joins TRBV29-1 to TRBJ2-1; no clear D gene. CDR1 SQVTM and CDR2 ANQGSEA come from the germline V gene. The V end lost 7 bases, the J end lost 4 bases, and 17 bases lay between the germline ends. This CDR3 has 14 residues. CDR3 residues: CSGIATESYNEQFF. The CDR3 nucleotides are TGCAGCGGAATCGCTACCGAGAGTTACAATGAGCAGTTCTTC.

The chain recombines TRBV27 with TRBJ1-3; TRBD1 matches at 7 bases. Germline CDR1 and CDR2: MNHEY and SMNVEV (reference sequence). J was trimmed by 4 bases and V by 6 bases; bases with no gene match: 9. CDR3 length: 15 amino acids. CDR3 coding DNA: TGTGCCAGCAGGAGGGGAGGGGGCGCCGGAAACACCATATATTTT. This codes for CASRRGGGAGNTIYF.

The rearrangement joins TRBV5-1 to TRBJ2-1; 9 bases are shared with TRBD2. Germline CDR1 reads SGHRS; CDR2 reads YFSETQ. This CDR3 is 17 amino acids long. Losses at the gene ends were 4 bases for V and 4 bases for J; bases not matched to a gene: 12. CDR3 amino acids: CASSSSGGAVSYNEQFF. CDR3 coding DNA: TGCGCCAGCAGCAGTAGCGGGGGCGCGGTTTCATACAATGAGCAGTTCTTC.